Sequencing of this TCR beta chain was carried out in a study of T cell repertoires in cytomegalovirus infection. Study-level background: TCR beta signatures that were public indicated CMV infection and matching HLA type. Findings and limits, study-wide: The response measured ex vivo was dominated by TCR beta clonotypes (HLA-C-restricted and CMV-specific). Using cumulative public TCR beta family frequency, the authors identified those who carried CMV together with the relevant HLA.

The CDR3 extends over 13 amino acids. Trimming pared 3 bases from V and 4 bases from J, leaving 8 bases between. In TCRdb, the reads were re-called with MiXCR into one record per CDR3 protein. The sample has a few hundred thousand distinct CDR3 sequences, roughly 15% seen once. In regard to this clonotype: Its antigen is not known.

The rearrangement uses TRBV12-3 or TRBV12-4 and TRBJ2-3; D gene ambiguous. The clonotype originates from a human donor in good health (CMV status not recorded). Some clones in this sample may be carry-over from other donors' samples. Sequencing used PBMCs. CDR3 nucleotides: TGTGCCAGCAGTTTTCCGGGCCCAGATACGCAGTATTTT. Its translation is CASSFPGPDTQYF.